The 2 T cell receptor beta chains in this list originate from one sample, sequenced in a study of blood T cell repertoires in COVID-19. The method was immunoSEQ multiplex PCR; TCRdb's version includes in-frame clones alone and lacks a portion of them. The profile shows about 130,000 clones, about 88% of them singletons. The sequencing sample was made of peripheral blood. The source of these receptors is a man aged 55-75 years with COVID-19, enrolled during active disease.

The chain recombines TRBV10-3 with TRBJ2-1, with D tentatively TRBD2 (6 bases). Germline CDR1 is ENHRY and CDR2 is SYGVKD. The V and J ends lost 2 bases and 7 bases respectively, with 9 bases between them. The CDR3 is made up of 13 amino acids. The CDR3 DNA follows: TGTGCCATCAGTGAGACCCGGGGGAATGAGCAGTTCTTC. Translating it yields CAISETRGNEQFF.

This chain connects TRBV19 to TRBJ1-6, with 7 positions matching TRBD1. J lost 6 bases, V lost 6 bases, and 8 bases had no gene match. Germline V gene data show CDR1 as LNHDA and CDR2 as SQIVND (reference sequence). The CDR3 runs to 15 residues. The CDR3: CASRGSQGGNSPLHF. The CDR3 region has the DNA TGTGCCAGTAGGGGAAGTCAGGGGGGTAATTCACCCCTCCACTTT.